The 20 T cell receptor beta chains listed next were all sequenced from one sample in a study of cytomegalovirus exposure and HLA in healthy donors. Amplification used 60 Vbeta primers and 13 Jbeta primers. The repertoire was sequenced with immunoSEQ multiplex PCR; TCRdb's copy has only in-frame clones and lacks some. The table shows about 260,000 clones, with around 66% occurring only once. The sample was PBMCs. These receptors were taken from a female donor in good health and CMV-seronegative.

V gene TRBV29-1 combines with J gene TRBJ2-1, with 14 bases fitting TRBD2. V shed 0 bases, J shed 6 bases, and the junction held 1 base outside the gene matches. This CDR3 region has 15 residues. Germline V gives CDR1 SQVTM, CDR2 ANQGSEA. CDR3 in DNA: TGCAGCGTTGAAGATGGACTAGCGGGGGGCAATGAGCAGTTCTTC. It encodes CSVEDGLAGGNEQFF.

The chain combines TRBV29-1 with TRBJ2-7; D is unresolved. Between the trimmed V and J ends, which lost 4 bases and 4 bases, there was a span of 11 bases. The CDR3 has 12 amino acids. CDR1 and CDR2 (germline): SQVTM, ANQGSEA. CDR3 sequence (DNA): TGCAGCGTTGGGGCAGCCGGTTACGAGCAGTACTTC. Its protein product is CSVGAAGYEQYF.

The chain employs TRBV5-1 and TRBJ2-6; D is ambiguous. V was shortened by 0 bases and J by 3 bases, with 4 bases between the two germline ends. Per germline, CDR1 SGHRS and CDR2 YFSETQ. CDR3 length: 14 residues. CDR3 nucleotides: TGCGCCAGCAGCTTGGTCGGTGGGGCCAACGTCCTGACTTTC. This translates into CASSLVGGANVLTF.

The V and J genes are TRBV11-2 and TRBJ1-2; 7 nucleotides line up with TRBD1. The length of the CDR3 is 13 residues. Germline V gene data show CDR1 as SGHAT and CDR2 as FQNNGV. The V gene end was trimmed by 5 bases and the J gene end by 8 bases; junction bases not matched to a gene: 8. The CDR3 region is CASSDLDRRGYTF. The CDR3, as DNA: TGTGCCAGCAGCGACCTGGACAGGAGGGGCTACACCTTC.

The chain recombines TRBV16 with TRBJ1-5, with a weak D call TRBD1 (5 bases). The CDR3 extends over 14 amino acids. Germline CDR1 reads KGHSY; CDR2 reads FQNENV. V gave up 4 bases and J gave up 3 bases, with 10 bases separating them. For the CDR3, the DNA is TGTGCCAGCAGCCCGACAGCTATCAATCAGCCCCAGCATTTT. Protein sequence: CASSPTAINQPQHF.

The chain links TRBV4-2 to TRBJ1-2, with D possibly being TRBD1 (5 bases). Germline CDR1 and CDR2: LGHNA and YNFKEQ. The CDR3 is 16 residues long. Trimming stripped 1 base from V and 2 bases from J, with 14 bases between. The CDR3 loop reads CASSQVGQEGNYGYTF. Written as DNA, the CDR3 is TGTGCCAGCAGCCAAGTAGGACAAGAAGGGAACTATGGCTACACCTTC.

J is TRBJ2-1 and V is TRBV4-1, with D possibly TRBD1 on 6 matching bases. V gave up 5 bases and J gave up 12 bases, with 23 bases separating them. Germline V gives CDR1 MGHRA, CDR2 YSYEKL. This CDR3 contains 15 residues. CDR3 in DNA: TGCGCCAGCAGCGGTGGGGTTCTCCGGACAGCGATGCAGTTCTTC. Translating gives CASSGGVLRTAMQFF.

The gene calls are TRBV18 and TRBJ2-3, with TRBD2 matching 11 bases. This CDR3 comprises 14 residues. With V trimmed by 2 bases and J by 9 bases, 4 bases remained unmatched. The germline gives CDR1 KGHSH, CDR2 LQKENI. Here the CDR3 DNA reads TGTGCCAGCTCACCAACTAGCGGGAGTGAAACGCAGTATTTT. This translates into CASSPTSGSETQYF.

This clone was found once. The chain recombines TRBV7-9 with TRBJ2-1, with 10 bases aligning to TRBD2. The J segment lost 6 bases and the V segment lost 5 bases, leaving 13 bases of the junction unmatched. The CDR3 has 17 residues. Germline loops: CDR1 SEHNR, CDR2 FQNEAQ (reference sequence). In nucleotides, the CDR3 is TGTGCCAGCAGCCTAAGAACCGGGACTAGCGCTTCCAATGAGCAGTTCTTC. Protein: CASSLRTGTSASNEQFF.

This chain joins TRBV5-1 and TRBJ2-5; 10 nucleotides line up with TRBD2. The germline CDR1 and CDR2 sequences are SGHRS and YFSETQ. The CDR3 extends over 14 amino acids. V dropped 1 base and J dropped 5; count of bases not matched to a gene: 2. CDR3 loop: CASSLSSGRETQYF. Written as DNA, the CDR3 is TGCGCCAGCAGCTTGAGTAGCGGGAGGGAGACCCAGTACTTC.

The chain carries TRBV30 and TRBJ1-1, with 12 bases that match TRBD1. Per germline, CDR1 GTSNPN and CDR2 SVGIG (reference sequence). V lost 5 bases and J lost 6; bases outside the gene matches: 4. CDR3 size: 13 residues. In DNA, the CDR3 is TGTGCCTGGGGGACAGGGGGCAACGCTGAAGCTTTCTTT. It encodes CAWGTGGNAEAFF. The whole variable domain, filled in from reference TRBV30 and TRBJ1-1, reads SQTIHQWPATLVQPVGSPLSLECTVEGTSNPNLYWYRQAAGRGLQLLFYSVGIGQISSEVPQNLSASRPQDRQFILSSKKLLLSDSGFYLCAWGTGGNAEAFFGQGTRLTVV.

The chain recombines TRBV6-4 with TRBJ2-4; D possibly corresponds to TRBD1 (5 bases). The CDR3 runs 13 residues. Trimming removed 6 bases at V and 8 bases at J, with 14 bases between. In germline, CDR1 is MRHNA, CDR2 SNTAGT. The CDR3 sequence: CASRAYFRDIQYF. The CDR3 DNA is TGTGCCAGCAGGGCCTACTTCAGGGACATTCAGTACTTC.

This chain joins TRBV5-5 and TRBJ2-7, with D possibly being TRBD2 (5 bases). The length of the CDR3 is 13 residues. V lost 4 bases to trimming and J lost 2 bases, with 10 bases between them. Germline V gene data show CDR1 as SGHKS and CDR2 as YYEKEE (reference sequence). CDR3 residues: CASSRGLAYEQYF. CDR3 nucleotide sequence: TGTGCCAGCAGCCGAGGACTCGCCTACGAGCAGTACTTC.

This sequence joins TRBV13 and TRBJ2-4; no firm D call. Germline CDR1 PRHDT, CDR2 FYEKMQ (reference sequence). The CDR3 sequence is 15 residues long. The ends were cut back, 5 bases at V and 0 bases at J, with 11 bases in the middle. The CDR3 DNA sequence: TGTGCCAGCAGCCTCCCAAGCCGAGCCAAAAACATTCAGTACTTC. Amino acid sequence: CASSLPSRAKNIQYF.

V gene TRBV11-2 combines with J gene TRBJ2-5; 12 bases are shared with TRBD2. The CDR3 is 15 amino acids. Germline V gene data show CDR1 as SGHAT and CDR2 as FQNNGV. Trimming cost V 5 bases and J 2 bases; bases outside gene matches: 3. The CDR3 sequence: CASSGGLAGQETQYF. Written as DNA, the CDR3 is TGTGCCAGCAGCGGGGGACTAGCGGGTCAAGAGACCCAGTACTTC.

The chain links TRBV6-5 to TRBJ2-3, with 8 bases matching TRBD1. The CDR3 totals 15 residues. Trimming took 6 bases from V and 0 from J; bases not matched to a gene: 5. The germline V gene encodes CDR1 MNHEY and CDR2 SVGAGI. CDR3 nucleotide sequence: TGTGCCAGCAGGTCTTGGGACAGGAGCACAGATACGCAGTATTTT. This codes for CASRSWDRSTDTQYF.

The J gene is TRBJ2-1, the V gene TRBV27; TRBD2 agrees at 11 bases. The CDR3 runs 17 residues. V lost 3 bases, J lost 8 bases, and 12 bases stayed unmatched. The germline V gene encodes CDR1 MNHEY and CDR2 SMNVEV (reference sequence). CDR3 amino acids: CASSFFSSGRKVHEQFF. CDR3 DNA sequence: TGTGCCAGCAGTTTTTTCTCTAGCGGGAGGAAGGTGCATGAGCAGTTCTTC.

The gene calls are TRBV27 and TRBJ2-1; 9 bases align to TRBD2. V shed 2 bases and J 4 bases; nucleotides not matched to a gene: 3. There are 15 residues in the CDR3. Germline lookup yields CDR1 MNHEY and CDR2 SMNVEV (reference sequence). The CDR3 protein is CASSLEGLAYNEQFF. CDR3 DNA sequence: TGTGCCAGCAGTTTAGAGGGACTAGCATACAATGAGCAGTTCTTC.

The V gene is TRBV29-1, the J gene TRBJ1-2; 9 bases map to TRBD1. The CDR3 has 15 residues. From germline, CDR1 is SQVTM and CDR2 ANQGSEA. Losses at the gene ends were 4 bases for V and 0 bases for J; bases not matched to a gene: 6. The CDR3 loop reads CSVGGQGTANYGYTF. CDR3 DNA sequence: TGCAGCGTTGGGGGACAGGGAACAGCTAACTATGGCTACACCTTC.

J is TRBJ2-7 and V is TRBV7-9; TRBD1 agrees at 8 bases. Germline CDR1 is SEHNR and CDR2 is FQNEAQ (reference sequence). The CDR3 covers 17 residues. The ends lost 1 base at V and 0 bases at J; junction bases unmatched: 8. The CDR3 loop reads CASSLEWSGTGSYEQYF. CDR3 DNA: TGTGCCAGCAGCTTAGAATGGTCCGGGACAGGCTCCTACGAGCAGTACTTC.